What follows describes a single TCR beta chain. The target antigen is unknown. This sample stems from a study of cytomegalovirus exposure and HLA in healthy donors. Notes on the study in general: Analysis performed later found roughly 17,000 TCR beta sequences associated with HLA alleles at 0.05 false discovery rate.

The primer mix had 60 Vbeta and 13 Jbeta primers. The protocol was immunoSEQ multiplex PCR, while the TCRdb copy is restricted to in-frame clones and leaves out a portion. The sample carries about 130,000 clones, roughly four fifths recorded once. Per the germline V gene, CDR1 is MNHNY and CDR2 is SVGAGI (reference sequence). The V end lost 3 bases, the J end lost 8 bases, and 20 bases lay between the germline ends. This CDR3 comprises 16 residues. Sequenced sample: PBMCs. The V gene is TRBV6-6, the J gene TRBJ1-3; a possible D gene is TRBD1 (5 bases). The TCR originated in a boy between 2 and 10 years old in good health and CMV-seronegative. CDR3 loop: CASSYAPPGEVDTIYF. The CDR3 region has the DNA TGTGCCAGCAGTTATGCCCCCCCGGGGGAGGTTGACACCATATATTTT.